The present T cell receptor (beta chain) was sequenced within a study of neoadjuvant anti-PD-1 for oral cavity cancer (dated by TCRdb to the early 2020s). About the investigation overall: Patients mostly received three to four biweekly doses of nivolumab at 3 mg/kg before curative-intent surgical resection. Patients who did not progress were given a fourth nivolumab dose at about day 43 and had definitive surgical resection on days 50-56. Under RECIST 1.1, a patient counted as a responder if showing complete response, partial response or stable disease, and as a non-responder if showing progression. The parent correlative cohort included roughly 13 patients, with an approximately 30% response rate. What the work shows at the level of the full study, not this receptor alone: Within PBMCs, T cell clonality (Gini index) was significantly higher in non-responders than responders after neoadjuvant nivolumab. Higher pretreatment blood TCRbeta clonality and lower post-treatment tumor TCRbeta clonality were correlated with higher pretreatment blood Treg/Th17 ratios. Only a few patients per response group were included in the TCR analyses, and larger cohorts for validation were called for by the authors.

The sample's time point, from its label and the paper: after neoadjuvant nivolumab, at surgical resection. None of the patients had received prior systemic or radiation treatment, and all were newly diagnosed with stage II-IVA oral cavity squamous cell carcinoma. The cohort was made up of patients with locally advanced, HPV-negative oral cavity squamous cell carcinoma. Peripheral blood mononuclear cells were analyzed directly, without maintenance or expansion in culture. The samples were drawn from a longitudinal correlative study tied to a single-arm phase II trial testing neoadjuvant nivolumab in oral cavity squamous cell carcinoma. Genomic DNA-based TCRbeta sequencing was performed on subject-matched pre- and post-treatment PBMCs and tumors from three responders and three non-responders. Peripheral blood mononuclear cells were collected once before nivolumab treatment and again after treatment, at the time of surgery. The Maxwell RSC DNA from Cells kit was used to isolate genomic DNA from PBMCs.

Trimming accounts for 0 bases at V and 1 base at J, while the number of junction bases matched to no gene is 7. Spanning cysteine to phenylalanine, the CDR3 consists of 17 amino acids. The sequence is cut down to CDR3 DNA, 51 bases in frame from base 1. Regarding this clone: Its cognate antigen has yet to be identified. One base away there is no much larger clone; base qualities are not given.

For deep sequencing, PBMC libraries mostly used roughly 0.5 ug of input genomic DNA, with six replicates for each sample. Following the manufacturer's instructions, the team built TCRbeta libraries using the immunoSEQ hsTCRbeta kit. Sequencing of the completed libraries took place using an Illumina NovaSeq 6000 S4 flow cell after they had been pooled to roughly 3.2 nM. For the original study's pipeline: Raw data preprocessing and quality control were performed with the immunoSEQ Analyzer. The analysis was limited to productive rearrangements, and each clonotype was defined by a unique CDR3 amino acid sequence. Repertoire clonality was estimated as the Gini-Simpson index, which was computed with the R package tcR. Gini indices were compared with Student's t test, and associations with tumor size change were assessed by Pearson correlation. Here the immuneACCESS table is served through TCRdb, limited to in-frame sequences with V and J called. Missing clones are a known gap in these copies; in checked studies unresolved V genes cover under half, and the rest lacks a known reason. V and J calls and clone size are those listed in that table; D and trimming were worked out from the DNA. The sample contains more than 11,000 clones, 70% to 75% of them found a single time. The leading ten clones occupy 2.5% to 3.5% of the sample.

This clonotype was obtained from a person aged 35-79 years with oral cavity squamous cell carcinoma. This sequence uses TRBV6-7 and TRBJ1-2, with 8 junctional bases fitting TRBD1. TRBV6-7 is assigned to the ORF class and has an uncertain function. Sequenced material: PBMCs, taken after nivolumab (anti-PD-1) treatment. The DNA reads TGTGCCAGCAGTTACTCAGGACAGGGAGGGTTTAACTATGGCTACACCTTC. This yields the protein CASSYSGQGGFNYGYTF.